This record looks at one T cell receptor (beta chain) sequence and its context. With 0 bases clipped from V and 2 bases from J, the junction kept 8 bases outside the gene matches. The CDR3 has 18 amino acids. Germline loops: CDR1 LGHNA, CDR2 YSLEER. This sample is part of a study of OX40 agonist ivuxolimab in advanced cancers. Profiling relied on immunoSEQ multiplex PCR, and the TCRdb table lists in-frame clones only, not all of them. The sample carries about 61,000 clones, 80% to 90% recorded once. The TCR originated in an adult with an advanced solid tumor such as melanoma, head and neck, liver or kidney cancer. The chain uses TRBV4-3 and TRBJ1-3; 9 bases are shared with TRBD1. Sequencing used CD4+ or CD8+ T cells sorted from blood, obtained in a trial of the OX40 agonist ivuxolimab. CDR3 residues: CASSQDYEGQGAGNTIYF. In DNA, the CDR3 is TGCGCCAGCAGCCAAGATTACGAGGGACAGGGAGCTGGAAACACCATATATTTT.